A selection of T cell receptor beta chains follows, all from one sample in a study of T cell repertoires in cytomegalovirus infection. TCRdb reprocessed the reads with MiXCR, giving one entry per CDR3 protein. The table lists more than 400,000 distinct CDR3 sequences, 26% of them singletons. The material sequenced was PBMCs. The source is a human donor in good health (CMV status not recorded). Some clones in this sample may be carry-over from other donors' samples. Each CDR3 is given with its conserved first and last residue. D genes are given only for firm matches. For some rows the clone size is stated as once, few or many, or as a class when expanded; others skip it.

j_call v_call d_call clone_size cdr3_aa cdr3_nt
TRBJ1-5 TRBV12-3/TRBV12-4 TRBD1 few CASSRDSLYQPQHF TGTGCCAGCAGTCGGGACAGCTTGTATCAGCCCCAGCATTTT
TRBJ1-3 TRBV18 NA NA CASSPIQGEENTIYF TGTGCCAGCTCACCTATACAGGGTGAAGAAAACACCATATATTTT
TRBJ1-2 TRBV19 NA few CASSSLRADRFYGYTF TGTGCCAGTAGTTCCCTCCGCGCGGACAGATTTTATGGCTACACCTTC
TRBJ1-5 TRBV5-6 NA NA CASSLRSRNQPQHF TGTGCCAGCAGCTTAAGAAGCAGAAATCAGCCCCAGCATTTT
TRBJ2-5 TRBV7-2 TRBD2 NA CASSSGLAGFF TGTGCCAGCAGCTCGGGACTAGCGGGCTTCTTC
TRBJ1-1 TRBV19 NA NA CASSIRGNTEAFF TGTGCCAGTAGTATACGCGGGAACACTGAAGCTTTCTTT
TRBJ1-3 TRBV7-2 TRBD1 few CASSLEAQGIGNTIYF TGTGCCAGCAGCTTAGAAGCACAGGGGATCGGAAACACCATATATTTT
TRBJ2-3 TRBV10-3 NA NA CAISSAELTTDTQYF TGTGCCATCAGTTCGGCCGAGCTGACCACAGATACGCAGTATTTT
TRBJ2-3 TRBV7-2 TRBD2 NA CASSSQGTSGMSTDTQYF TGTGCCAGCAGCTCCCAAGGGACTAGCGGGATGAGCACAGATACGCAGTATTTT
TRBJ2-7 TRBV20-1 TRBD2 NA CSAPESVAGGPYEQYF TGCAGTGCTCCAGAGAGCGTAGCGGGAGGGCCGTACGAGCAGTACTTC
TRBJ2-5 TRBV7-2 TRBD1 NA CASSLGTGAGETQYF TGTGCCAGCAGCCTGGGGACAGGGGCGGGGGAGACCCAGTACTTC
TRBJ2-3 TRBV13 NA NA CASSSAAEILTDTQYF TGTGCCAGCAGTTCGGCCGCTGAGATCCTAACAGATACGCAGTATTTT
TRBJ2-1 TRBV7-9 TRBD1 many CASGQGGNEQFF TGTGCCAGTGGACAGGGGGGGAATGAGCAGTTCTTC
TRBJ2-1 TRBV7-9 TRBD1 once CASSARQGTPSYNEQFF TGTGCCAGCAGCGCCCGACAGGGAACACCCTCCTACAATGAGCAGTTCTTC
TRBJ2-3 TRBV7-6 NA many CASSLVGDTQYF TGTGCCAGCAGCTTAGTAGGAGATACGCAGTATTTT
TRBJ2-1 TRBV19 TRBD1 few CASRRTGPNEQFF TGTGCCAGTAGGAGGACAGGCCCAAATGAGCAGTTCTTC
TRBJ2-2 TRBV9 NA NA CASSVEQGVGELFF TGTGCCAGCAGCGTAGAACAGGGTGTCGGGGAGCTGTTTTTT